This TCR beta chain was identified during a study of PD-1 blockade in classical Hodgkin lymphoma. Study findings and constraints: Reports indicated that newly diagnosed patients had lower baseline TCR diversity than healthy donors did. Possible causes of repertoire differences, disease activity or prior therapy, remain undefined.

The time point denotes: newly diagnosed, previously untreated cHL patient sample. On this clone itself: Its antigen is unidentified.

Sequenced by immunoSEQ multiplex PCR; TCRdb stores in-frame clones only, minus some. The data show tens of thousands of clones, roughly 90% seen once. V dropped 7 bases and J dropped 3 bases, with 15 bases sitting between them. Germline V gives CDR1 ENHRY, CDR2 SYGVKD. The CDR3 covers 14 residues. This TCR was recovered from a human donor with classical Hodgkin lymphoma. The rearrangement joins TRBV10-3 to TRBJ2-5, with D perhaps TRBD1 or TRBD2 (6 bases each). The sample was peripheral blood mononuclear cells (PBMCs). CDR3: CAIKGGRTEETQYF. As DNA, the CDR3 is TGTGCCATCAAGGGGGGCAGGACCGAAGAGACCCAGTACTTC.